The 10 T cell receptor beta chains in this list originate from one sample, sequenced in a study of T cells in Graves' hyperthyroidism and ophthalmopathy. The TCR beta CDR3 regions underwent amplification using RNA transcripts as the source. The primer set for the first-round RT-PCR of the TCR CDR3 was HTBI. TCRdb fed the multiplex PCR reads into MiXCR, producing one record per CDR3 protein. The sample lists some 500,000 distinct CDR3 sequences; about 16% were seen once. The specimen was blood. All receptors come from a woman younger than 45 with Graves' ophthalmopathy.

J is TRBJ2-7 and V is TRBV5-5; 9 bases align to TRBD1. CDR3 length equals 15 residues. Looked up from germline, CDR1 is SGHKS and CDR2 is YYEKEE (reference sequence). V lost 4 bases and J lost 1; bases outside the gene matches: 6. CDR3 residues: CASSPRDRDSYEQYF. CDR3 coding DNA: TGTGCCAGCAGCCCCCGGGACAGGGATTCCTACGAGCAGTACTTC. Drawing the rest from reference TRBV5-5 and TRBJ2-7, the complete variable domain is DAGVTQSPTHLIKTRGQQVTLRCSPISGHKSVSWYQQVLGQGPQFIFQYYEKEERGRGNFPDRFSARQFPNYSSELNVNALLLGDSALYLCASSPRDRDSYEQYFGPGTRLTVT.

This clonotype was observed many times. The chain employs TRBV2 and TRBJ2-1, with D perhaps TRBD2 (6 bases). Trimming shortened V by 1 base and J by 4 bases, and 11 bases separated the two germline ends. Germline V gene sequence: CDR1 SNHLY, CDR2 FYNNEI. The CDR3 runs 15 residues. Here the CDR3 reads CASSEGGTRYNEQFF. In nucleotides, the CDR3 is TGTGCCAGCAGTGAAGGGGGGACTCGATACAATGAGCAGTTCTTC.

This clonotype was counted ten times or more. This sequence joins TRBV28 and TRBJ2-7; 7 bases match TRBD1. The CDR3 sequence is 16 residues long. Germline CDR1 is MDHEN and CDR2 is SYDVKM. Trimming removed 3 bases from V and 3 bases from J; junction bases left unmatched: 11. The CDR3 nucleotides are TGTGCCAGCAGTTTTTTGGGTACGGGACAGTACTACGAGCAGTACTTC. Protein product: CASSFLGTGQYYEQYF.

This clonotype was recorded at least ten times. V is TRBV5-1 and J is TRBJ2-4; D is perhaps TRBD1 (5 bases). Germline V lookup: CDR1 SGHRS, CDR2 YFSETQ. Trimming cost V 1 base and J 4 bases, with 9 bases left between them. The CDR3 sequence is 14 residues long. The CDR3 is CASSLSAGKNIQYF. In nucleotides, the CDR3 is TGCGCCAGCAGCTTGTCGGCAGGGAAAAACATTCAGTACTTC.

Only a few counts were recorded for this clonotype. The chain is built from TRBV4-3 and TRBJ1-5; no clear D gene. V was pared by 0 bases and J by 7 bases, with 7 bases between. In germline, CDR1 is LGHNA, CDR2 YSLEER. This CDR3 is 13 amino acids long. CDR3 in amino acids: CASSQDGGQPQHF. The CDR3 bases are TGCGCCAGCAGCCAAGACGGCGGGCAGCCCCAGCATTTT.

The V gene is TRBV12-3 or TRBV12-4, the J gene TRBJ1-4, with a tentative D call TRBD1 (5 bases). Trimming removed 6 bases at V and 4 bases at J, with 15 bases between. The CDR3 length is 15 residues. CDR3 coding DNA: TGTGCCAGCAGCCTCAGACAGTTAAATAATGAAAAACTGTTTTTT. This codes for CASSLRQLNNEKLFF.

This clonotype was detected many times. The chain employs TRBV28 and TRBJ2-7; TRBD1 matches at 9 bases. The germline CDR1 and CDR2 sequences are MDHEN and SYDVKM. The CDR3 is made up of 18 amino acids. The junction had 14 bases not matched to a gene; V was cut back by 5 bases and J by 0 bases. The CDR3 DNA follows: TGTGCCAGCAGTCCCGGGACAGGGTGGCCGAAAAGCTCCTACGAGCAGTACTTC. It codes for CASSPGTGWPKSSYEQYF.

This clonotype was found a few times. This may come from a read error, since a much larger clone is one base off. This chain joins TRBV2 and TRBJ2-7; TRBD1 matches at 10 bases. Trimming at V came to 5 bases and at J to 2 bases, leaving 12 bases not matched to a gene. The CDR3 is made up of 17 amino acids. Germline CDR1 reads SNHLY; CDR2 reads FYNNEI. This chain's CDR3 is CASSLTGGTGWPYEQYF. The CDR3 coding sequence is TGTGCCAGCAGTCTGACAGGGGGCACGGGGTGGCCCTACGAGCAGTACTTC.

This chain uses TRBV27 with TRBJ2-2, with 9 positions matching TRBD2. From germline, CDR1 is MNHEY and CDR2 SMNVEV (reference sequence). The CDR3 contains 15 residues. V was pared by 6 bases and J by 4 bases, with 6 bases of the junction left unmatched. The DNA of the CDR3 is TGTGCCAGCAGCCGCGGGGGGGTTAGCACCGGGGAGCTGTTTTTT. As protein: CASSRGGVSTGELFF.

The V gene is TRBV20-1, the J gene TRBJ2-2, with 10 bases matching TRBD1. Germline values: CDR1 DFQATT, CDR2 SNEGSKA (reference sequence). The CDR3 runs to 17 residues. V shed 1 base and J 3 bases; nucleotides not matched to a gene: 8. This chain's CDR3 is CSARGGFGTGDTGELFF. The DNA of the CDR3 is TGCAGTGCTAGAGGGGGCTTCGGGACAGGGGACACCGGGGAGCTGTTTTTT.